This record covers a single T cell receptor (beta chain). The target antigen is unknown. The entry originates in a study of cytomegalovirus exposure and HLA in healthy donors. Findings and limits, study-wide: In vitro checks showed that a few CMV-associated chains really do target CMV antigens.

PCR involved 60 Vbeta and 13 Jbeta primers. Here immunoSEQ multiplex PCR was the method, and the copy in TCRdb shows in-frame clones only, minus some. The sample consists of more than 250,000 clones, about 90% of them appearing once. J lost 0 bases, V lost 1 base, and 7 bases had no gene match. In germline, CDR1 is MGHRA, CDR2 YSYEKL. The CDR3 length is 18 residues. The sequence was collected from a woman aged 18-29 years in good health and CMV-seronegative. Sequencing input: PBMCs. This chain joins TRBV4-1 and TRBJ1-3, with TRBD1 matching over 9 bases. CDR3 in DNA: TGCGCCAGCAGCCAAGCCTTCGGACAGGGGCTCTCTGGAAACACCATATATTTT. This codes for CASSQAFGQGLSGNTIYF.